Listed below are T cell receptor beta chains from one sample, sequenced in a study of OX40 agonist ivuxolimab in advanced cancers. This table comes from immunoSEQ multiplex PCR, and its TCRdb copy is limited to in-frame clones, with some not included. The sample includes roughly 70,000 clones, roughly 84% of them seen just once. The sample was CD4+ or CD8+ T cells sorted from blood, taken in a trial of the OX40 agonist ivuxolimab. The origin of the receptors is an adult with an advanced solid tumor such as melanoma, head and neck, liver or kidney cancer. Each CDR3 is given with its conserved first and last residue. Each record gives: clone size, V gene, D gene, J gene, CDR3 DNA, CDR3 protein. D genes are given only for firm matches. Expanded clones get a size class; other rows say once, few or many, or leave the size out.

size: few
V: TRBV18
D: TRBD1
J: TRBJ2-5
DNA: TGTGCCAGCTCACTCCCGACCCGGGACAGGATTCTGGTGGAGACCCAGTACTTC
CDR3: CASSLPTRDRILVETQYF

size: once
V: TRBV6-6
D: -
J: TRBJ1-2
DNA: TGTGCCAGCAGTTACTCGGACGGTTTCTATGGCTACACCTTC
CDR3: CASSYSDGFYGYTF

size: once
V: TRBV6-5
D: -
J: TRBJ1-2
DNA: TGTGCCAGCGTCGACAAACCATATGGCTACACCTTC
CDR3: CASVDKPYGYTF

size: -
V: TRBV7-3
D: TRBD1
J: TRBJ2-7
DNA: TGTGCCAGCAGCTTAAAATGGGACAGGGTAGGCTACGAGCAGTACTTC
CDR3: CASSLKWDRVGYEQYF

size: -
V: TRBV6-5
D: TRBD1
J: TRBJ1-4
DNA: TGTGCCAGCAGTTACCAGGGGGCGCGGGAGGAAAAACTGTTTTTT
CDR3: CASSYQGAREEKLFF

size: once
V: TRBV4-2
D: -
J: TRBJ2-2
DNA: TGTGCCAGCAGCCAAATCCTATCTAACACCGGGGAGCTGTTTTTT
CDR3: CASSQILSNTGELFF

size: -
V: TRBV11-3
D: -
J: TRBJ1-6
DNA: TGTGCCAGCAGCTTCGGGGTAGCACCCCTCCACTTT
CDR3: CASSFGVAPLHF

size: -
V: TRBV27
D: TRBD1
J: TRBJ2-3
DNA: TGTGCCAGCAGTTCCGGGACAGGGTCCCCCACAGATACGCAGTATTTT
CDR3: CASSSGTGSPTDTQYF

size: -
V: TRBV4-1
D: TRBD2
J: TRBJ2-1
DNA: TGCGCCAGCAGCCAAATCGGCGGGGGCAATGAGCAGTTCTTC
CDR3: CASSQIGGGNEQFF

size: -
V: TRBV7-7
D: TRBD2
J: TRBJ2-5
DNA: TGTGCCAGCAGCCCCCACACTAGCGCGGAGACCCAGTACTTC
CDR3: CASSPHTSAETQYF

size: -
V: TRBV7-3
D: -
J: TRBJ2-1
DNA: TGTGCCAGCAGCCGAATACAGGGCCGTGAGCAGTTCTTC
CDR3: CASSRIQGREQFF